This entry features one T cell receptor (beta chain) sequence. Its target is not known. The primer mix had 60 Vbeta and 13 Jbeta primers. Clones were read by immunoSEQ multiplex PCR, and TCRdb kept only the in-frame ones, dropping some. The table has hundreds of thousands of clones, 80% to 85% seen once. Germline values: CDR1 SGDLS, CDR2 YYNGEE. This CDR3 has 15 residues. Deletions cut 3 bases from V and 5 bases from J, with 14 bases between. This sample stems from a study of cytomegalovirus exposure and HLA in healthy donors. In the study overall: Prior work identified roughly 120 million unique TCR beta sequences in 190 million or so T cells.

General observations from the study: Several of the most significant clusters appeared, in a later analysis, to be linked to common viral pathogens. According to the study, 180 or so TCR beta chains were cytomegalovirus-associated. A missense variant in DCLRE1C was later tied to TCR beta V- and J-gene trimming.

This chain joins TRBV9 and TRBJ1-4; D call uncertain. The sample was PBMCs. The sequence came from a boy aged 2 to 9 in good health and CMV-seronegative. CDR3 region: CASSALGGMNEKLFF. The CDR3 DNA is TGTGCCAGCAGCGCCCTGGGAGGGATGAATGAAAAACTGTTTTTT.